Shown below are 19 T cell receptor beta chains from a single sample sequenced in a study of blood T cell repertoires in COVID-19. The repertoire was sequenced with immunoSEQ multiplex PCR; TCRdb's copy has only in-frame clones and lacks some. The sample consists of 30,000 to 35,000 clones, over 90% of them appearing once. The sequencing input was peripheral blood. These receptors were collected from a human donor in a cohort sampled during active COVID-19.

J is TRBJ2-7 and V is TRBV4-2, with 7 bases matching TRBD2. Germline V gene data show CDR1 as LGHNA and CDR2 as YNFKEQ. The CDR3 contains 14 residues. V was pared by 0 bases and J by 3 bases, with 2 bases of the junction left unmatched. CDR3 DNA sequence: TGTGCCAGCAGCCAAGATCTAGCGGTCTACGAGCAGTACTTC. It yields the protein CASSQDLAVYEQYF.

CDR3 coding DNA: TGTGCCACTGGGGGTGAAGCGGGATCTAATGAGCAGTTCTTC. This gives the protein CATGGEAGSNEQFF. The chain recombines TRBV15 with TRBJ2-1, with 7 bases fitting TRBD2. V lost 9 bases and J lost 7; bases outside the gene matches: 12. The CDR3 loop spans 14 amino acids. Germline lookup yields CDR1 LNHNV and CDR2 YYDKDF (reference sequence). Complete variable domain (other parts from reference TRBV15 and TRBJ2-1): DAMVIQNPRYQVTQFGKPVTLSCSQTLNHNVMYWYQQKSSQAPKLLFHYYDKDFNNEADTPDNFQSRRPNTSFCFLDIRSPGLGDTAMYLCATGGEAGSNEQFFGPGTRLTVL.

Worth noting for this clone: The CDR3 ends on some other residue instead of the conserved phenylalanine or tryptophan, so this is likely a read error. The DNA is left out, because the CDR3 cannot be placed on it with certainty; the CDR3 is given as TCRdb lists it. The chain employs TRBV6-9 and TRBJ1-4; TRBD1, the D gene given by the table, was not confirmed from the DNA. Counting both end residues, the CDR3 totals 13 amino acids. The germline CDR1 and CDR2 sequences are MNHGY and SVAAGI. CDR3 sequence: CASNYLSPPGQGL.

The genes are TRBV5-1 and TRBJ2-7, with 9 bases aligning to TRBD1. The J segment lost 5 bases and the V segment lost 5 bases, leaving 8 bases of the junction unmatched. CDR3 size: 14 residues. Germline CDR1 and CDR2: SGHRS and YFSETQ. CDR3: CASRPGQGTHEQYF. CDR3 in DNA: TGCGCCAGCAGGCCGGGACAGGGTACCCACGAGCAGTACTTC.

The genes are TRBV7-8 and TRBJ2-7; weak D call: TRBD1 (6 bases). Germline-derived CDR1 and CDR2 are SGHVS and FQNEAQ. Trimming cost V 1 base and J 6 bases, with 7 bases left between them. The CDR3 has 12 residues. The CDR3 bases are TGTGCCAGCAGCTTAGACAGGGTCGAGCAGTACTTC. It encodes CASSLDRVEQYF.

The J gene is TRBJ2-3, the V gene TRBV10-1, with 14 bases lining up with TRBD2. The germline V gene has CDR1 WNHNN and CDR2 SYGVQD (reference sequence). CDR3 length: 17 amino acids. V gave up 2 bases and J gave up 4 bases; unmatched junction bases: 5. The CDR3 bases are TGCGCCAGCAGTGAGGCCTGGACTAGCGGGGGGTCAGATACGCAGTATTTT. It encodes CASSEAWTSGGSDTQYF.

This clone was counted a single time. The V and J genes are TRBV7-9 and TRBJ2-3, with TRBD2 identical over 13 bases. The CDR3 spans 17 residues. Trimming cost V 5 bases and J 2 bases; bases outside gene matches: 7. Per germline, CDR1 SEHNR and CDR2 FQNEAQ (reference sequence). In nucleotides, the CDR3 is TGTGCCAGCAGCGAACCAGGACTAGCGGGGGTCACAGATACGCAGTATTTT. It encodes CASSEPGLAGVTDTQYF.

The rearrangement joins TRBV5-1 to TRBJ1-2, with 9 bases aligning to TRBD1. Germline V lookup: CDR1 SGHRS, CDR2 YFSETQ. The CDR3 sequence is 15 residues long. The trim removed 5 bases at V and 7 bases at J, leaving 12 bases unmatched. In nucleotides, the CDR3 is TGCGCCAGCAGATTTCCGGGACAGGGTATCGGTGGCTACACCTTC. This encodes CASRFPGQGIGGYTF.

The chain joins TRBV5-1 to TRBJ1-4, with D perhaps TRBD1 (5 bases). The CDR3 sequence is 16 residues long. Germline assignment: CDR1 SGHRS and CDR2 YFSETQ. With 0 bases removed from V and 6 bases from J, the gap between germline ends came to 15 bases. The chain's CDR3 is CASSLGQGSGYEKLFF. CDR3 DNA: TGCGCCAGCAGCTTGGGGCAGGGCTCCGGGTATGAAAAACTGTTTTTT.

This clone showed up just once. J is TRBJ2-5 and V is TRBV11-3; TRBD1 agrees at 12 bases. This CDR3 has 15 amino acids. The germline V gene encodes CDR1 SGHNT and CDR2 YENEEA. Losses at the gene ends were 4 bases for V and 5 bases for J; bases not matched to a gene: 5. The CDR3 sequence is CASSSGTGGAETQYF. CDR3 DNA: TGTGCCAGCAGCTCCGGGACAGGGGGCGCGGAGACCCAGTACTTC.

The chain has TRBV12-3 or TRBV12-4 and TRBJ2-7; D remains ambiguous. Trimming shortened V by 5 bases and J by 2 bases, and 10 bases separated the two germline ends. The CDR3 extends over 13 amino acids. This CDR3 is CASSHLNPYEQYF. The CDR3 bases are TGTGCCAGCAGTCACCTAAATCCCTACGAGCAGTACTTC.

The gene calls are TRBV28 and TRBJ2-2; 13 bases match TRBD2. J was trimmed by 13 bases and V by 4 bases; bases with no gene match: 9. Germline assignment: CDR1 MDHEN and CDR2 SYDVKM. The CDR3 runs to 15 residues. The CDR3 nucleotides are TGTGCCAGCAGTTGGGGACTAGCGGGGAAGGTCGGGCTGTTTTTT. Its protein is CASSWGLAGKVGLFF.

The J gene is TRBJ1-2, the V gene TRBV4-1, with D perhaps TRBD1 (6 bases). The germline CDR1 and CDR2 sequences are MGHRA and YSYEKL. With 0 bases removed from V and 4 bases from J, the gap between germline ends came to 24 bases. The CDR3 loop spans 19 amino acids. CDR3 residues: CASSQEPRGPDRAFYGYTF. In nucleotides, the CDR3 is TGCGCCAGCAGCCAAGAGCCCAGGGGACCGGACCGCGCTTTCTATGGCTACACCTTC.

This clone was seen more than once but under ten times. The chain is built from TRBV2 and TRBJ2-7, with D possibly being TRBD1 (5 bases). Germline V gene data show CDR1 as SNHLY and CDR2 as FYNNEI. Trimming shortened V by 8 bases and J by 6 bases, and 20 bases separated the two germline ends. The CDR3 sequence is 14 residues long. The CDR3 region is CASRRADSRAEQYF. DNA of the CDR3: TGTGCCAGCCGCCGGGCAGACAGTCGCGCCGAGCAGTACTTC.

The chain joins TRBV4-1 to TRBJ1-5; tentatively, D is TRBD1 (5 bases). Looked up from germline, CDR1 is MGHRA and CDR2 is YSYEKL. The CDR3 spans 16 residues. V was clipped by 1 base and J by 4 bases, with 14 bases between them. For the CDR3, the DNA is TGCGCCAGCAGCCAAGCCGACAGCCTGAGAAATCAGCCCCAGCATTTT. Amino acids: CASSQADSLRNQPQHF.

V usage is TRBV3-1 (or the pseudogene TRBV3-2) and J usage is TRBJ1-4; weak D call: TRBD1 (6 bases). The CDR3 runs 15 residues. Germline values: CDR1 LGHDT, CDR2 YNNKEL (reference sequence). V dropped 5 bases and J dropped 8 bases, with 18 bases sitting between them. The CDR3 sequence: CASSAPGVGGEKLFF. The CDR3 DNA sequence: TGTGCCAGCAGCGCCCCAGGGGTGGGAGGGGAAAAACTGTTTTTT.

The chain recombines TRBV6-5 with TRBJ1-6; a weak D match, TRBD1 (6 bases). Germline V lookup: CDR1 MNHEY, CDR2 SVGAGI. The CDR3 totals 15 residues. Trimming took off 4 bases at V and 5 bases at J, with 12 bases between the two ends. The CDR3 spells CASSLGAAHNSPLHF. The CDR3 DNA reads TGTGCCAGCAGTTTGGGGGCAGCCCATAATTCACCCCTCCACTTT.

The chain recombines TRBV5-1 with TRBJ1-3; no firm D call. The length of the CDR3 is 15 residues. The V gene lost 7 bases and the J gene lost 0 bases, with 14 bases spanning the gap. In germline, CDR1 is SGHRS, CDR2 YFSETQ. CDR3 protein: CASRRSRDSGNTIYF. Written as DNA, the CDR3 is TGCGCCAGCCGGAGGAGTAGGGACTCTGGAAACACCATATATTTT.

The gene calls are TRBV5-1 and TRBJ1-1; D unclear. The CDR3 length is 14 residues. The V gene lost 5 bases and the J gene lost 8 bases, with 19 bases spanning the gap. CDR1 and CDR2 (germline): SGHRS, YFSETQ. The CDR3 spells CASRIDPGAGEAFF. Here the CDR3 DNA reads TGCGCCAGCAGGATCGACCCGGGAGCGGGCGAAGCTTTCTTT.